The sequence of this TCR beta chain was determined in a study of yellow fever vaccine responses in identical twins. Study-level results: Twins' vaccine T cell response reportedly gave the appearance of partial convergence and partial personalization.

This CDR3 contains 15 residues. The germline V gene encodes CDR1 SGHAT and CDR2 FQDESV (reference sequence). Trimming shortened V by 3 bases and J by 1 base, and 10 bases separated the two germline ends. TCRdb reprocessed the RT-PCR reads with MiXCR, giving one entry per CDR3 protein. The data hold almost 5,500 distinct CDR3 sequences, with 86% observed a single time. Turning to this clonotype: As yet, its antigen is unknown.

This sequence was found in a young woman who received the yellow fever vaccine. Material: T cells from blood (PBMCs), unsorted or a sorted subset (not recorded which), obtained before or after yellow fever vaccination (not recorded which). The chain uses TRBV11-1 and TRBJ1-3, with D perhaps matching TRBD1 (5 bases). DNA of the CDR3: TGTGCCAGCAGCTTCTTTCAGGGATCTGGAAACACCATATATTTT. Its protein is CASSFFQGSGNTIYF.